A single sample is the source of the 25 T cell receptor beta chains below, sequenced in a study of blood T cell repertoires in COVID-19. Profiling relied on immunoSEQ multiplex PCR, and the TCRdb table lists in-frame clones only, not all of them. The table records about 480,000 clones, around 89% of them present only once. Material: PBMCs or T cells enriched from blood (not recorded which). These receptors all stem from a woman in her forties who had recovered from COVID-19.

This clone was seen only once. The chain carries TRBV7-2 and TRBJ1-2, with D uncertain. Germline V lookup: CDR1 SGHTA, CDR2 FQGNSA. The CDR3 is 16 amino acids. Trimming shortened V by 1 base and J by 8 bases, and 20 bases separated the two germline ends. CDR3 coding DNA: TGTGCCAGCAGCTTAGTTCCGGGTTCCGAGGTGGAAGGCTACACCTTC. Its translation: CASSLVPGSEVEGYTF.

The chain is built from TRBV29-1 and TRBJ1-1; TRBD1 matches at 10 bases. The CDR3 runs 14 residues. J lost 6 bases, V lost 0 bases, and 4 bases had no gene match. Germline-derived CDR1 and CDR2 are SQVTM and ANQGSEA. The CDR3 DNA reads TGCAGCGTTGAAGATCCGGACAGGGGGTCTGAAGCTTTCTTT. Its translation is CSVEDPDRGSEAFF. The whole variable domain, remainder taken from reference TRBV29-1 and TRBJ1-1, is SAVISQKPSRDICQRGTSLTIQCQVDSQVTMMFWYRQQPGQSLTLIATANQGSEATYESGFVIDKFPISRPNLTFSTLTVSNMSPEDSSIYLCSVEDPDRGSEAFFGQGTRLTVV.

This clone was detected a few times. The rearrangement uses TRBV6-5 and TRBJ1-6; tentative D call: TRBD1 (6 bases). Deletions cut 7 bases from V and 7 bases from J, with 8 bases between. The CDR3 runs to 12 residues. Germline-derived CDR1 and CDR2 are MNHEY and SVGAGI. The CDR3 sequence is CASIQGNSPLHF. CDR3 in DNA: TGTGCCAGCATTCAGGGGAATTCACCCCTCCACTTT.

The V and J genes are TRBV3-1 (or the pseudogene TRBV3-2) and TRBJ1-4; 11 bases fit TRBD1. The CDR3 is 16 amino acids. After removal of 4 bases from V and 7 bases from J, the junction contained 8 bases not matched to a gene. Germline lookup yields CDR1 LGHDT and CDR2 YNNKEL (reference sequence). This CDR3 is CASSRGQGAYGEKLFF. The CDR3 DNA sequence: TGTGCCAGCAGCCGAGGACAGGGGGCGTATGGTGAAAAACTGTTTTTT.

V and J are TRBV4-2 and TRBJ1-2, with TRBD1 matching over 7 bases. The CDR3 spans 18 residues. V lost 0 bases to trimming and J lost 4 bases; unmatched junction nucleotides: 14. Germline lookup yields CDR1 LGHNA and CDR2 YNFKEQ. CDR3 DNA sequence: TGTGCCAGCAGCCAAGATGGAGGCAGGGGGAGGTCTGGCTATGGCTACACCTTC. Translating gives CASSQDGGRGRSGYGYTF.

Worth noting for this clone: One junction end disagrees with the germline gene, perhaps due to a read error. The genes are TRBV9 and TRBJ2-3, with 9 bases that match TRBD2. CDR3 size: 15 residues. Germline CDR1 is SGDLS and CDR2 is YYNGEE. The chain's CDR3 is CASSETSGPTYTQYF. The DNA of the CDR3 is TGTGCCAGCAGCGAGACTAGCGGACCCACATATACGCAGTATTTT.

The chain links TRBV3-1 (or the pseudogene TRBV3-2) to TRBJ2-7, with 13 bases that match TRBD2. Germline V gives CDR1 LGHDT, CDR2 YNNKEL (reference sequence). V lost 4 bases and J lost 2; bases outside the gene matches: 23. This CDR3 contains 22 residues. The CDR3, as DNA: TGTGCCAGCAGCCGAATCCCCGGGACTAGCGGGATGTTAACGGCCGGCGCCTACGAGCAGTACTTC. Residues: CASSRIPGTSGMLTAGAYEQYF.

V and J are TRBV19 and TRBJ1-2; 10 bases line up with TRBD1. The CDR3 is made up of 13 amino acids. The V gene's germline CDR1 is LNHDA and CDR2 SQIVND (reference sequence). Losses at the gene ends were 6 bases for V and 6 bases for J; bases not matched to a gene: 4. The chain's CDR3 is CASSKTGGDGYTF. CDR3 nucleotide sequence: TGTGCCAGTAGCAAGACAGGGGGCGATGGCTACACCTTC.

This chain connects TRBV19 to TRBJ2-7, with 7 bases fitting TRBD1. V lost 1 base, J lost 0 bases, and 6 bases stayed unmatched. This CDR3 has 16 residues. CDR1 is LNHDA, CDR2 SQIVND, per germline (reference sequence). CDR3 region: CASSIGTGRGSYEQYF. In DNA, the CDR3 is TGTGCCAGTAGTATAGGGACAGGAAGGGGCTCCTACGAGCAGTACTTC.

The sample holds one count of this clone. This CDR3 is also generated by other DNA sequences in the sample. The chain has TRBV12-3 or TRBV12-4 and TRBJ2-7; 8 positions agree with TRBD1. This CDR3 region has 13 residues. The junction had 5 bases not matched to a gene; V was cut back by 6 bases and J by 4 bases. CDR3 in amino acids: CASRPGQGYEQYF. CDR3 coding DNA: TGTGCCAGCAGACCCGGACAGGGATACGAGCAGTACTTC.

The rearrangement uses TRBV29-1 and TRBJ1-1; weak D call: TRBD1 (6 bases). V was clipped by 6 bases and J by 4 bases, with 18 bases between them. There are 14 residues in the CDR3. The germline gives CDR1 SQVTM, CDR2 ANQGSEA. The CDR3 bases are TGCAGCGTCTGGACAGTCGTAGGGAGCACTGAAGCTTTCTTT. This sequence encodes CSVWTVVGSTEAFF.

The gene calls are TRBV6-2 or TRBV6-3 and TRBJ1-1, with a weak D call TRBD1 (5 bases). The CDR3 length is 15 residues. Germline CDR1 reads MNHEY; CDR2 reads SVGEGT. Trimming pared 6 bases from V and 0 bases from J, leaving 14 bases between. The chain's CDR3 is CASSPQGSLNTEAFF. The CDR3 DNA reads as TGTGCCAGCAGCCCCCAGGGCAGTCTGAACACTGAAGCTTTCTTT.

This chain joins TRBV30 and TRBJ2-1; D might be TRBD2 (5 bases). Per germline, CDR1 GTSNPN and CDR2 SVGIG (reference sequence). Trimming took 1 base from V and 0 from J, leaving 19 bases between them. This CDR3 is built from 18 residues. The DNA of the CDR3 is TGTGCCTGGAGTGGATACCATCCCAGCGGAAGCTCCTACAATGAGCAGTTCTTC. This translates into CAWSGYHPSGSSYNEQFF.

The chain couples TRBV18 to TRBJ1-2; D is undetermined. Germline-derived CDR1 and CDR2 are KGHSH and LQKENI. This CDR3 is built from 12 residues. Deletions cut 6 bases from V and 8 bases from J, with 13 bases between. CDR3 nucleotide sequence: TGTGCCAGCTCTTCAACAGCGGGAGGCTACACCTTC. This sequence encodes CASSSTAGGYTF.

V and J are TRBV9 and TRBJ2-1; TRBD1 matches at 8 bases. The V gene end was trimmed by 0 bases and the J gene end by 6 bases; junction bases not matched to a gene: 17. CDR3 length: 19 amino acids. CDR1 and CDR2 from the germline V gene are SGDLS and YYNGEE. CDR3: CASSVEARQGQEMINEQFF. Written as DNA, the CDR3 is TGTGCCAGCAGCGTAGAGGCTCGGCAGGGACAGGAAATGATCAATGAGCAGTTCTTC.

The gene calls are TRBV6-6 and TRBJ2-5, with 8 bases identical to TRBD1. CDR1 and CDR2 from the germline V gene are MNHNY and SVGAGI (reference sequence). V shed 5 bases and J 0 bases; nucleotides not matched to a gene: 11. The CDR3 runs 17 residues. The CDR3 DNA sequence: TGTGCCAGCAGTCTCCGGACAGGGAGGCACCACCAAGAGACCCAGTACTTC. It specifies CASSLRTGRHHQETQYF.

For the CDR3, the DNA is TGTGCCAGCAGTTTCTCATTTCCACCCCGGCAGCCCCAGCATTTT. Protein: CASSFSFPPRQPQHF. The chain uses TRBV6-2 or TRBV6-3 and TRBJ1-5; unclear D gene. CDR3 length: 15 residues. The V and J ends lost 4 bases and 7 bases respectively, with 17 bases between them. Germline values: CDR1 MNHEY, CDR2 SVGEGT.

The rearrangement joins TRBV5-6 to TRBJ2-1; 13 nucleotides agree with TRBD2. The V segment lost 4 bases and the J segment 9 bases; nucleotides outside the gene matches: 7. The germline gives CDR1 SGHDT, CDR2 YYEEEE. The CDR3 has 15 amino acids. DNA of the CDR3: TGTGCCAGCAGCACAGGGACTAGCGGGACTTCTGAGCAGTTCTTC. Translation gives CASSTGTSGTSEQFF.

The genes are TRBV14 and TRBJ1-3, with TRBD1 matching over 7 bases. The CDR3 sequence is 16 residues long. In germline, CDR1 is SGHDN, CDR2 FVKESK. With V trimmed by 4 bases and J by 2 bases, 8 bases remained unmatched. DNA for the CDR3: TGTGCCAGCAGCCCCCGACAGGGTAGGGCTGGAAACACCATATATTTT. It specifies CASSPRQGRAGNTIYF. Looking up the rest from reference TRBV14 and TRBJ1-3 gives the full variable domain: EAGVTQFPSHSVIEKGQTVTLRCDPISGHDNLYWYRRVMGKEIKFLLHFVKESKQDESGMPNNRFLAERTGGTYSTLKVQPAELEDSGVYFCASSPRQGRAGNTIYFGEGSWLTVV.

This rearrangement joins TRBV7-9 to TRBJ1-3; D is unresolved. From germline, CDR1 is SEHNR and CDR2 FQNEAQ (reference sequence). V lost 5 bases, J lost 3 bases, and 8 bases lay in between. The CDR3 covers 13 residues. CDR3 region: CASSPYRGNTIYF. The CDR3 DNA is TGTGCCAGCAGCCCCTACCGTGGAAACACCATATATTTT. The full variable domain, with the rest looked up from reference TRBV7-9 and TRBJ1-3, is DTGVSQNPRHKITKRGQNVTFRCDPISEHNRLYWYRQTLGQGPEFLTYFQNEAQLEKSRLLSDRFSAERPKGSFSTLEIQRTEQGDSAMYLCASSPYRGNTIYFGEGSWLTVV.

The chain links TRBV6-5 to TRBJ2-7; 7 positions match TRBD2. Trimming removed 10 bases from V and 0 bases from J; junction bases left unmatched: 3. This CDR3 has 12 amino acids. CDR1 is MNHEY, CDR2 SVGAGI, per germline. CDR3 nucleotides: TGTGCCACCTGGGGGGGCTCCTACGAGCAGTACTTC. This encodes CATWGGSYEQYF.

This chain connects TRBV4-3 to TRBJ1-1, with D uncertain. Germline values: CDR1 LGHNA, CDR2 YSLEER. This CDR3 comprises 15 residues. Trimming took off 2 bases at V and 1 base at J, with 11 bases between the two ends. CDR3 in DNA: TGCGCCAGCAGCCAATTCCGGGTCGGGAACACTGAAGCTTTCTTT. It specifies CASSQFRVGNTEAFF.

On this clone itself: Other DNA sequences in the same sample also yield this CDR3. CDR3 sequence reads: CASSLYNEQFF. CDR3 coding DNA: TGTGCCAGCAGCCTGTACAATGAGCAGTTCTTC. The chain links TRBV5-6 to TRBJ2-1, with D hard to call. Germline CDR1 is SGHDT and CDR2 is YYEEEE. Trimming left V 4 bases short and J 4 bases short, with 3 bases between. The CDR3 runs 11 residues.

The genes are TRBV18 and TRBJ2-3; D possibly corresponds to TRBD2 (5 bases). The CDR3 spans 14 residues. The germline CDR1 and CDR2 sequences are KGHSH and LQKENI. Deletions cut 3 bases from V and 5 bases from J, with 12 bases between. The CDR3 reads CASSPAAGIDTQYF. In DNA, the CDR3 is TGTGCCAGCTCACCCGCTGCCGGGATAGATACGCAGTATTTT.

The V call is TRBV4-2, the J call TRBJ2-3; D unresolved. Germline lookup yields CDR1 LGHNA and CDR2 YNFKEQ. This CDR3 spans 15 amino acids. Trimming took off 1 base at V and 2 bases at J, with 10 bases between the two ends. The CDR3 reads CASSQVQVDTDTQYF. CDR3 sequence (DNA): TGTGCCAGCAGCCAAGTTCAGGTGGACACAGATACGCAGTATTTT.